These 27 T cell receptor beta chains share one sample of origin, sequenced in a study of graft-versus-host responses after intestinal transplantation. Their target antigens are unknown. The assay was immunoSEQ multiplex PCR, and TCRdb's table has in-frame clones only and misses some. Here the sample spans tens of thousands of clones, 75% to 95% being singletons. The sample in question was unstimulated CD8+ T cells sorted from spleen or lymph node cells, obtained before transplant. These receptors all stem from a human donor who was the organ donor for an intestinal transplant.

This clone came up once. This chain links TRBV5-4 with TRBJ2-3, with 7 nucleotides matching TRBD2. CDR3 length: 17 amino acids. Germline loops: CDR1 SGHNT, CDR2 YYREEE (reference sequence). Trimming took 5 bases from V and 5 from J; bases not matched to a gene: 17. This chain's CDR3 is CASSPEPSGAIGDTQYF. CDR3 nucleotides: TGTGCCAGCAGTCCGGAGCCCAGCGGGGCAATTGGAGATACGCAGTATTTT.

This chain connects TRBV6-6 to TRBJ2-1; D remains unclear. V lost 1 base and J lost 2, with 6 bases in between. The CDR3 loop spans 14 amino acids. Germline-derived CDR1 and CDR2 are MNHNY and SVGAGI (reference sequence). This CDR3 reads CASSYLDPYNEQFF. For the CDR3, the DNA is TGTGCCAGCAGTTACTTGGACCCCTACAATGAGCAGTTCTTC.

J is TRBJ1-1 and V is TRBV9, with D tentatively TRBD1 (6 bases). This CDR3 contains 15 residues. Germline loops: CDR1 SGDLS, CDR2 YYNGEE. With 4 bases removed from V and 5 bases from J, the gap between germline ends came to 18 bases. DNA for the CDR3: TGTGCCAGCAGCCCGATGGGGGCGGAGGGGACTGAAGCTTTCTTT. Encoded protein: CASSPMGAEGTEAFF.

The rearrangement joins TRBV9 to TRBJ2-4; TRBD2 matches at 7 bases. Trimming at V came to 0 bases and at J to 6 bases, leaving 6 bases not matched to a gene. CDR3 length: 15 amino acids. In germline, CDR1 is SGDLS, CDR2 YYNGEE. Here the CDR3 reads CASSVGGSSGNIQYF. The CDR3 nucleotides read TGTGCCAGCAGCGTAGGTGGATCTAGCGGAAACATTCAGTACTTC. The full variable domain, rest sourced from reference TRBV9 and TRBJ2-4, is DSGVTQTPKHLITATGQRVTLRCSPRSGDLSVYWYQQSLDQGLQFLIQYYNGEERAKGNILERFSAQQFPDLHSELNLSSLELGDSALYFCASSVGGSSGNIQYFGAGTRLSVL.

The CDR3 nucleotides read TGTGCCAGCAGCTCCCCGGCCGTCTTGGGCGGGGGCTCCTACAATGAGCAGTTCTTC. Protein sequence: CASSSPAVLGGGSYNEQFF. This chain joins TRBV5-6 and TRBJ2-1, with 7 positions matching TRBD2. Germline CDR1 is SGHDT and CDR2 is YYEEEE. The CDR3 runs to 19 residues. The junction had 15 bases not matched to a gene; V was cut back by 3 bases and J by 0 bases.

The chain couples TRBV19 to TRBJ1-2; D call uncertain. V was clipped by 3 bases and J by 3 bases, with 8 bases between them. CDR3 length equals 13 residues. Per the germline V gene, CDR1 is LNHDA and CDR2 is SQIVND (reference sequence). CDR3: CASSMWADYGYTF. The DNA of the CDR3 is TGTGCCAGTAGTATGTGGGCTGACTATGGCTACACCTTC.

The chain recombines TRBV2 with TRBJ2-7, with D possibly being TRBD1 (5 bases). The V end was cut by 1 base, the J end by 3 bases, with 16 bases between. This CDR3 spans 16 amino acids. CDR1 and CDR2 from the germline V gene are SNHLY and FYNNEI. The CDR3 is CASSEVVGATFYEQYF. Written as DNA, the CDR3 is TGTGCCAGCAGTGAAGTCGTTGGGGCCACCTTCTACGAGCAGTACTTC.

The gene calls are TRBV5-1 and TRBJ1-2; 9 nucleotides align to TRBD1. CDR3 length: 16 residues. The V segment lost 1 base and the J segment 2 bases; nucleotides outside the gene matches: 6. Germline loops: CDR1 SGHRS, CDR2 YFSETQ. This CDR3 reads CASSLMGTGRNYGYTF. CDR3 DNA sequence: TGCGCCAGCAGCTTGATGGGGACAGGGAGGAACTATGGCTACACCTTC.

This rearrangement joins TRBV5-6 to TRBJ2-3; no firm D call. Germline V lookup: CDR1 SGHDT, CDR2 YYEEEE. Trimming took 0 bases from V and 1 from J, leaving 9 bases between them. The CDR3 has 15 residues. The CDR3 is CASSLGARRTDTQYF. The CDR3 DNA reads TGTGCCAGCAGCTTGGGGGCACGACGCACAGATACGCAGTATTTT.

The chain carries TRBV4-1 and TRBJ2-5; TRBD2 agrees at 10 bases. This CDR3 is built from 16 residues. The J segment lost 4 bases and the V segment lost 2 bases, leaving 7 bases of the junction unmatched. The germline gives CDR1 MGHRA, CDR2 YSYEKL. The chain's CDR3 is CASSQSLAGGGETQYF. The CDR3 nucleotides are TGCGCCAGCAGCCAATCATTAGCGGGAGGTGGAGAGACCCAGTACTTC.

The rearrangement uses TRBV9 and TRBJ2-6, with D hard to call. Germline CDR1 reads SGDLS; CDR2 reads YYNGEE. There are 15 residues in the CDR3. V lost 7 bases and J 2 bases, leaving 13 bases between the germline ends. The CDR3, as DNA: TGTGCCAGCGGCCAACCAAGTGCTGGGGCCAACGTCCTGACTTTC. It specifies CASGQPSAGANVLTF.

J is TRBJ2-1 and V is TRBV4-1, with 12 bases identical to TRBD2. The V gene's germline CDR1 is MGHRA and CDR2 YSYEKL. With V trimmed by 0 bases and J by 4 bases, 4 bases remained unmatched. CDR3 length: 17 residues. CDR3 in DNA: TGCGCCAGCAGCCAAGATGGGCTAGCGGGGGGGTACAATGAGCAGTTCTTC. Translated: CASSQDGLAGGYNEQFF.

The CDR3 DNA follows: TGTGCCAGCAGCTTATATCCCTCGAACGAGCAGTACTTC. It specifies CASSLYPSNEQYF. This chain uses TRBV7-6 with TRBJ2-5; D is ambiguous. The J call could be wrong; TRBJ2-7 is a better fit for the DNA end. The CDR3 consists of 13 residues. CDR1 is SGHVS, CDR2 FNYEAQ, per germline.

The CDR3 DNA is TGTGCCAGCAGCTTAGTATCTACCGGGGAGCTGTTTTTT. It encodes CASSLVSTGELFF. This chain joins TRBV7-3 and TRBJ2-2; no firm D call. The germline CDR1 and CDR2 sequences are SGHTA and FQGTGA. This CDR3 is built from 13 residues. Trimming removed 2 bases at V and 5 bases at J, with 6 bases between.

This clone was counted once. The V call is TRBV25-1, the J call TRBJ1-6; 8 nucleotides align to TRBD1. Germline trimming cut 2 bases from V and 9 bases from J; bases unmatched to any gene: 3. Germline V gives CDR1 MGHDK, CDR2 SYGVNS. This CDR3 region has 14 residues. The chain's CDR3 is CASSEQGAPSPLHF. DNA for the CDR3: TGTGCCAGCAGTGAACAGGGGGCGCCTTCACCCCTCCACTTT.

This chain connects TRBV29-1 to TRBJ1-1, with D unclear. The CDR3 extends over 12 amino acids. CDR1 is SQVTM and CDR2 is ANQGSEA in the germline V gene. V was cut by 6 bases and J by 6 bases, with 14 bases left in between. The chain's CDR3 is CSVALQVPEAFF. As DNA, the CDR3 is TGCAGCGTGGCCCTTCAGGTCCCTGAAGCTTTCTTT.

The chain has TRBV2 and TRBJ1-1, with TRBD1 matching 7 bases. Germline loops: CDR1 SNHLY, CDR2 FYNNEI. The trim removed 6 bases at V and 4 bases at J, leaving 14 bases unmatched. CDR3 length equals 16 residues. CDR3 region: CASRGYRDSVITEAFF. CDR3 nucleotide sequence: TGTGCCAGCAGGGGATACCGGGACAGTGTAATCACTGAAGCTTTCTTT.

This clone came up once. This chain joins TRBV30 and TRBJ2-7; maybe TRBD1 (5 bases). The CDR3 totals 13 residues. V was pared by 0 bases and J by 2 bases, with 8 bases between. Germline values: CDR1 GTSNPN, CDR2 SVGIG (reference sequence). As DNA, the CDR3 is TGTGCCTGGAGTGTAGGGGATACCTACGAGCAGTACTTC. Translated, it gives CAWSVGDTYEQYF. The complete variable domain, with remaining parts taken from reference TRBV30 and TRBJ2-7, reads SQTIHQWPATLVQPVGSPLSLECTVEGTSNPNLYWYRQAAGRGLQLLFYSVGIGQISSEVPQNLSASRPQDRQFILSSKKLLLSDSGFYLCAWSVGDTYEQYFGPGTRLTVT.

V is TRBV19 and J is TRBJ2-7, with TRBD2 matching 7 bases. In germline, CDR1 is LNHDA, CDR2 SQIVND (reference sequence). Losses at the gene ends were 4 bases for V and 2 bases for J; bases not matched to a gene: 11. The CDR3 length is 16 residues. The CDR3 region has the DNA TGTGCCAGTAGTAGGGGCCCTGGGGGAGGGACCTACGAGCAGTACTTC. This encodes CASSRGPGGGTYEQYF.

In this sample, this clone turned up once. The gene calls are TRBV5-1 and TRBJ1-1; D gene unclear. The CDR3 is 14 amino acids. Trimming left V 0 bases short and J 0 bases short, with 6 bases between. The germline V gene has CDR1 SGHRS and CDR2 YFSETQ. CDR3 sequence reads: CASSLDRMNTEAFF. The CDR3 DNA sequence: TGCGCCAGCAGCTTGGACAGAATGAACACTGAAGCTTTCTTT.

The gene calls are TRBV29-1 and TRBJ1-2; the D is unclear. The CDR3 covers 12 residues. The V gene lost 0 bases and the J gene lost 3 bases, with 5 bases spanning the gap. The germline CDR1 and CDR2 sequences are SQVTM and ANQGSEA. The CDR3 DNA reads TGCAGCGTTGAAGATGACTACTATGGCTACACCTTC. It specifies CSVEDDYYGYTF.

This chain links TRBV2 with TRBJ1-1; TRBD1 might be the D (6 bases). The CDR3 is 13 amino acids. The V and J ends lost 1 base and 8 bases respectively, with 11 bases between them. From germline, CDR1 is SNHLY and CDR2 FYNNEI. Here the CDR3 reads CASSEGGQVEAFF. CDR3 bases: TGTGCCAGCAGTGAAGGGGGGCAAGTGGAAGCTTTCTTT.

This chain connects TRBV27 to TRBJ1-3; D ambiguous. The CDR3 is made up of 15 amino acids. The ends were cut back, 4 bases at V and 4 bases at J, with 14 bases in the middle. Germline-derived CDR1 and CDR2 are MNHEY and SMNVEV (reference sequence). The CDR3 DNA reads TGTGCCAGCAGTTCCCTTCAGGAGGTCGGAAACACCATATATTTT. Protein sequence: CASSSLQEVGNTIYF.

This clone appeared a single time. The V and J genes are TRBV7-9 and TRBJ2-1, with 7 bases that match TRBD2. The length of the CDR3 is 13 residues. Germline assignment: CDR1 SEHNR and CDR2 FQNEAQ (reference sequence). Trimming at V came to 10 bases and at J to 0 bases, leaving 3 bases not matched to a gene. The CDR3 DNA reads TGTGCCATCCGGACTAGCTCCTACAATGAGCAGTTCTTC. This codes for CAIRTSSYNEQFF.

Only one count was recorded for this clone. V usage is TRBV19 and J usage is TRBJ2-1, with D possibly being TRBD2 (5 bases). The CDR3 is 18 amino acids. CDR1 is LNHDA, CDR2 SQIVND, per germline (reference sequence). Trimming cost V 11 bases and J 0 bases, with 26 bases left between them. CDR3 nucleotide sequence: TGTGCCTCCACCCCGCTATATGGACTCCTAAGCTCCTACAATGAGCAGTTCTTC. Encoded protein: CASTPLYGLLSSYNEQFF.

The chain uses TRBV5-6 and TRBJ2-5, with unresolved D. The tail of the sequence fits TRBJ2-7 better, so the J call may be wrong. The CDR3 has 14 amino acids. Per germline, CDR1 SGHDT and CDR2 YYEEEE. The CDR3 coding sequence is TGTGCCAGCAGCGGTAGGGCGACGACCTACGAGCAGTACTTC. It translates to CASSGRATTYEQYF.

The chain combines TRBV7-9 with TRBJ2-7; D tentatively fits TRBD1 or TRBD2 (5 bases each). The V end was cut by 11 bases, the J end by 1 base, with 18 bases between. CDR3 length: 14 residues. Germline V gene sequence: CDR1 SEHNR, CDR2 FQNEAQ (reference sequence). The CDR3 DNA sequence: TGTGCCGGGACCGGAGGCAAATCATCCTACGAGCAGTACTTC. Translation: CAGTGGKSSYEQYF.